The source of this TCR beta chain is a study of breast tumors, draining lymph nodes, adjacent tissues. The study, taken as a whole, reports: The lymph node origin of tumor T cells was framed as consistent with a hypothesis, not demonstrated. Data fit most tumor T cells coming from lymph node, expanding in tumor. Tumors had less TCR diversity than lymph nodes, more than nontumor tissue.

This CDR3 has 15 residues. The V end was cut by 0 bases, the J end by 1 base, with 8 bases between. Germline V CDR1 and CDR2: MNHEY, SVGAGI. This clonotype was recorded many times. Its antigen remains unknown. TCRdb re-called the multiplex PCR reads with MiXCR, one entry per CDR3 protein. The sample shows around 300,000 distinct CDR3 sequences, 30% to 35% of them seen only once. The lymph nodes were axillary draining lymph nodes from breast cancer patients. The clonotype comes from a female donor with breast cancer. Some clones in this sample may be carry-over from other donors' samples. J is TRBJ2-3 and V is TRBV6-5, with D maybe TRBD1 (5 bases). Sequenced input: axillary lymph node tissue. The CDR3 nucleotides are TGTGCCAGCAGTTACTCGACAGCGCGCACAGATACGCAGTATTTT. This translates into CASSYSTARTDTQYF.